The T cell receptor (beta chain) under discussion was sequenced for a study of T cells in Graves' hyperthyroidism and ophthalmopathy. The study's findings and limits: Stable hyperthyroidism and ophthalmopathy were separated using 13 V-J signatures.

The investigators amplified TCR beta CDR3 regions from RNA transcripts. The primer set for the first-round RT-PCR of the TCR CDR3 was HTBI. MiXCR, applied by TCRdb to the multiplex PCR reads, yields one record per CDR3 protein. The sample records hundreds of thousands of distinct CDR3 sequences, over 35% being singletons. This clonotype was recorded many times. Antigen specificity is unknown. Sequenced material: blood. The TCR comes from a woman aged 40 to 50 with Graves' hyperthyroidism.

The CDR3 bases are TGCGCCAGCAGTTATGTTAGCGGGAGTTCCTACGAGCAGTACTTC. Translation gives CASSYVSGSSYEQYF. J is TRBJ2-7 and V is TRBV10-2; 9 bases agree with TRBD2. Germline lookup yields CDR1 WSHSY and CDR2 SAAADI. J gave up 1 base and V 5 bases, and 6 bases lay outside the gene matches. This CDR3 spans 15 amino acids.